The source of this TCR beta chain is a study of long-term antiretroviral therapy in people with HIV. This was the immunoSEQ v3.0 assay at survey level. Measured with immunoSEQ multiplex PCR; TCRdb has only the in-frame clones, and not every one. The repertoire holds 30,000 to 40,000 clones, with roughly 85% as singletons. Looked up from germline, CDR1 is MGHRA and CDR2 is YSYEKL. The J segment lost 2 bases and the V segment lost 2 bases, leaving 1 base of the junction unmatched. The CDR3 has 16 residues. Sequenced here: unsorted PBMCs, sampled roughly 3.3 years after starting antiretroviral therapy. This chain joins TRBV4-1 and TRBJ2-6; 9 bases align to TRBD2. The TCR comes from a man aged 18 to 30 with HIV. In nucleotides, the CDR3 is TGCGCCAGCAGCCAATTAGCGGGAGCTGGGGCCAACGTCCTGACTTTC. Translation: CASSQLAGAGANVLTF.